This T cell receptor beta chain was documented in a study of blood T cell repertoires in COVID-19. Study at large: Sample material is recorded as cDNA or gDNA derived from T cells, B-cell-depleted T cells, or PBMCs.

Germline V CDR1 and CDR2: MNHEY, SVGAGI. The V end was cut by 6 bases, the J end by 1 base, with 9 bases between. The CDR3 runs to 13 residues. In the original workflow: How many nucleated cells were present was estimated from reference gene primer amplification. The table came from immunoSEQ multiplex PCR; TCRdb's copy has only in-frame clones and leaves some out. V, J and clone size derive from that table, while D and trimming were established from the DNA sequence. The sample records approximately 220,000 clones, 87% being singletons. The cohort comprised adults aged 18 to 89 years residing in 20 to 30 US areas.

This chain links TRBV6-5 with TRBJ1-1, with D perhaps TRBD1 (5 bases). The receptor comes from a woman in her 30s with acute COVID-19. The sequencing sample was made of PBMCs or T cells enriched from blood (not recorded which). The CDR3 protein is CASRLGGNTEAFF. In DNA, the CDR3 is TGTGCCAGCAGGCTCGGGGGGAACACTGAAGCTTTCTTT.